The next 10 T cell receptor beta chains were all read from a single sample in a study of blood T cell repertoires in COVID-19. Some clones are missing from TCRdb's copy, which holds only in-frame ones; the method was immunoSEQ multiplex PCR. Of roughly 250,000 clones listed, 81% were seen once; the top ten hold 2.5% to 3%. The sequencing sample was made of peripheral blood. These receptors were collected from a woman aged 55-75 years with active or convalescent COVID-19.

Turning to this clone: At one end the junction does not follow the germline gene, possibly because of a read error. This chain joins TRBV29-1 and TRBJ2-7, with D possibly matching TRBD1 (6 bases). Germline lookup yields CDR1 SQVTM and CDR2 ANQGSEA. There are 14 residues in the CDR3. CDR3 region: CSVSVGQISHEQYF. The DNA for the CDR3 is TGCAGCGTTAGTGTTGGACAGATCTCCCACGAGCAGTACTTC.

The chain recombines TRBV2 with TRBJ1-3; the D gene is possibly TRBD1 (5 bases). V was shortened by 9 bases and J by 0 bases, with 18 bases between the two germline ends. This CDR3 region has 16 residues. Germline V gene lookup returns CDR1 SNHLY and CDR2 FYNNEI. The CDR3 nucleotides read TGTGCCAGGTCCCTGGGGCGTGGGTCCTCTGGAAACACCATATATTTT. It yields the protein CARSLGRGSSGNTIYF.

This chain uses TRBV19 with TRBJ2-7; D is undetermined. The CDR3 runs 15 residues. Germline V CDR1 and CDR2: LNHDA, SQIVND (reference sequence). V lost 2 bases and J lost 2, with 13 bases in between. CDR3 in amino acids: CASSINGFGAYEQYF. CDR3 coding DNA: TGTGCCAGTAGTATAAATGGGTTCGGAGCCTACGAGCAGTACTTC.

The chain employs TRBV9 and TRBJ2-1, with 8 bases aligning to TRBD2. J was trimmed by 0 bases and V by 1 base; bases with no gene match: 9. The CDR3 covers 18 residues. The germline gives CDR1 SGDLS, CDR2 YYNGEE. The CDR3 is CASSVSGGLPSSYNEQFF. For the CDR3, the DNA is TGTGCCAGCAGCGTATCGGGGGGGCTTCCAAGCTCCTACAATGAGCAGTTCTTC.

CDR3 in amino acids: CASSQTRQGGYTF. Here the CDR3 DNA reads TGTGCCAGCAGCCAAACACGGCAGGGAGGCTACACCTTC. The rearrangement uses TRBV14 and TRBJ1-2, with D possibly TRBD1 on 5 matching bases. The CDR3 runs to 13 residues. The V gene lost 2 bases and the J gene lost 8 bases, with 12 bases spanning the gap. Germline values: CDR1 SGHDN, CDR2 FVKESK.

CDR3 amino acids: CASSPRWGQGYNEQFF. DNA of the CDR3: TGTGCCAGCAGTCCTCGCTGGGGACAGGGATACAATGAGCAGTTCTTC. The J gene is TRBJ2-1, the V gene TRBV2; 9 positions match TRBD1. This CDR3 spans 16 amino acids. Per germline, CDR1 SNHLY and CDR2 FYNNEI. Trimming at V came to 5 bases and at J to 4 bases, leaving 9 bases not matched to a gene.

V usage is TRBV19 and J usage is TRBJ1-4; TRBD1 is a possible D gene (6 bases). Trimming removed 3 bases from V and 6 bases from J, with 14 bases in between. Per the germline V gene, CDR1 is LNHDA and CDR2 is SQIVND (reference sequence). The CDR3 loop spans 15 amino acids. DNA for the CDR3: TGTGCCAGTAGTATCTCGACAGGAAACCATGAAAAACTGTTTTTT. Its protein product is CASSISTGNHEKLFF.

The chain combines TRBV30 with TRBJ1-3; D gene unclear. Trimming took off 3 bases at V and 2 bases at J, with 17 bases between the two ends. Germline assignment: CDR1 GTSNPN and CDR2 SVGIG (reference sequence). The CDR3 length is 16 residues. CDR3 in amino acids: CAWSLLAGWAGNTIYF. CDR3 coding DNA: TGTGCCTGGAGCCTTTTGGCGGGGTGGGCTGGAAACACCATATATTTT. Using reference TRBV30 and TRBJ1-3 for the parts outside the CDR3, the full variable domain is SQTIHQWPATLVQPVGSPLSLECTVEGTSNPNLYWYRQAAGRGLQLLFYSVGIGQISSEVPQNLSASRPQDRQFILSSKKLLLSDSGFYLCAWSLLAGWAGNTIYFGEGSWLTVV.

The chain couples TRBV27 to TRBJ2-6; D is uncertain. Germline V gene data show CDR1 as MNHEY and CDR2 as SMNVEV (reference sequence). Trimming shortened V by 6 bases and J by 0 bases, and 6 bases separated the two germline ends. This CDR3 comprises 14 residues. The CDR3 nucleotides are TGTGCCAGCAGGAAAGCCTCTGGGGCCAACGTCCTGACTTTC. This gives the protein CASRKASGANVLTF.

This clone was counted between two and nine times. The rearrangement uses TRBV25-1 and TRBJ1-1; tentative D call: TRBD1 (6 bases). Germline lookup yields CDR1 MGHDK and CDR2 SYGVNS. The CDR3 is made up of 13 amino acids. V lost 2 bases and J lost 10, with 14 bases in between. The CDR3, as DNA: TGTGCCAGCAGTGAACCCCACAGGGAGGGAGCTTTCTTT. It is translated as CASSEPHREGAFF.